The 27 T cell receptor beta chains reported below all come from one sample, sequenced in a study of OX40 agonist ivuxolimab in advanced cancers. Sequencing was performed with immunoSEQ multiplex PCR; in TCRdb, only in-frame clones are kept and a portion is missing. Among more than 45,000 clones, roughly 80% were seen once, and the ten largest hold more than 2.5%. The sample was CD4+ or CD8+ T cells sorted from blood, taken in a trial of the OX40 agonist ivuxolimab. All receptors come from an adult with an advanced solid tumor such as melanoma, head and neck, liver or kidney cancer.

The chain employs TRBV5-1 and TRBJ2-1; TRBD2 might be the D (5 bases). Per germline, CDR1 SGHRS and CDR2 YFSETQ. V shed 4 bases and J shed 9 bases, with 11 bases lying between them. The CDR3 contains 12 residues. CDR3 amino acids: CASSPDYTEQFF. CDR3 in DNA: TGCGCCAGCAGCCCCGACTATACTGAGCAGTTCTTC.

The chain combines TRBV5-1 with TRBJ1-2; 7 nucleotides align to TRBD1. Germline lookup yields CDR1 SGHRS and CDR2 YFSETQ. The CDR3 contains 13 residues. V shed 6 bases and J 8 bases; nucleotides not matched to a gene: 10. Here the CDR3 DNA reads TGCGCCAGCAACCCGGGGACAGACACCGGCTACACCTTC. Translating it yields CASNPGTDTGYTF.

Written as DNA, the CDR3 is TGTGCCAGCAGGACAGGGGCTGGAAACACCATATATTTT. Translating it yields CASRTGAGNTIYF. The rearrangement uses TRBV28 and TRBJ1-3; 8 bases match TRBD1. The V and J ends lost 6 bases and 2 bases, in that order; junction bases with no gene match: 0. The length of the CDR3 is 13 residues. The germline gives CDR1 MDHEN, CDR2 SYDVKM.

The rearrangement uses TRBV15 and TRBJ2-3; no clear D gene. The CDR3 totals 16 residues. Trimming took 1 base from V and 2 from J, leaving 13 bases between them. Germline V CDR1 and CDR2: LNHNV, YYDKDF (reference sequence). Written as DNA, the CDR3 is TGTGCCACCAGCAGAGGGGTGGCCGAGCTCACAGATACGCAGTATTTT. Its translation is CATSRGVAELTDTQYF.

Notes on this clone: The sample has other DNA sequences that encode this CDR3 too. The chain employs TRBV29-1 and TRBJ2-7; no clear D gene. V lost 4 bases to trimming and J lost 1 base, with 5 bases between them. The CDR3 covers 11 residues. In germline, CDR1 is SQVTM, CDR2 ANQGSEA. CDR3 in DNA: TGCAGCGTTGCCGCGTCCTACGAGCAGTACTTC. This translates into CSVAASYEQYF.

For the CDR3, the DNA is TGTGCCACCAGTAGGGACTTCCAAGAGACCCAGTACTTC. Translating it yields CATSRDFQETQYF. This sequence joins TRBV15 and TRBJ2-5, with D perhaps TRBD2 (6 bases). CDR3 length equals 13 residues. Germline assignment: CDR1 LNHNV and CDR2 YYDKDF (reference sequence). V dropped 6 bases and J dropped 1 base, with 9 bases sitting between them.

This chain links TRBV11-3 with TRBJ2-1, with D tentatively TRBD1 or TRBD2 (6 bases each). Trimming cost V 1 base and J 8 bases, with 15 bases left between them. Looked up from germline, CDR1 is SGHNT and CDR2 is YENEEA. This CDR3 has 15 amino acids. CDR3 DNA: TGTGCCAGCAGCTTAGGGGGTCTGGGGGGCTATGAGCAGTTCTTC. Its translation is CASSLGGLGGYEQFF.

V gene TRBV6-1 combines with J gene TRBJ1-2; no definite D call. The length of the CDR3 is 13 residues. CDR1 and CDR2 (germline): MNHNS, SASEGT. The V and J ends lost 6 bases and 5 bases respectively, with 13 bases between them. The CDR3 bases are TGTGCCAGCAGCTCGAAAGGGAATTATGGCTACACCTTC. Translation: CASSSKGNYGYTF.

Comments on this clone: In the same sample, other DNA sequences code for this CDR3. The gene calls are TRBV4-1 and TRBJ2-5; TRBD2 matches at 11 bases. Germline CDR1 MGHRA, CDR2 YSYEKL. V gave up 1 base and J gave up 5 bases; unmatched junction bases: 6. There are 16 residues in the CDR3. CDR3 loop: CASSQVSLAGVETQYF. The CDR3 DNA follows: TGCGCCAGCAGCCAAGTCTCACTAGCGGGAGTTGAGACCCAGTACTTC.

The genes are TRBV20-1 and TRBJ1-1, with unresolved D. Trimming pared 5 bases from V and 3 bases from J, leaving 7 bases between. Germline assignment: CDR1 DFQATT and CDR2 SNEGSKA (reference sequence). The CDR3 length is 11 residues. The CDR3 DNA reads as TGCAGTGCTGCGGAGGACACTGAAGCTTTCTTT. Protein: CSAAEDTEAFF.

The chain has TRBV2 and TRBJ2-1, with D perhaps given as TRBD1 or TRBD2 (5 bases each). The CDR3 has 11 residues. The germline V gene has CDR1 SNHLY and CDR2 FYNNEI. V shed 5 bases and J shed 9 bases, with 8 bases lying between them. The CDR3 loop is CASSRGFEQFF. Here the CDR3 DNA reads TGTGCCAGCAGTCGGGGCTTTGAGCAGTTCTTC.

The gene calls are TRBV18 and TRBJ2-1; D is undetermined. Trimming left V 6 bases short and J 6 bases short, with 9 bases between. The germline CDR1 and CDR2 sequences are KGHSH and LQKENI. The CDR3 extends over 12 amino acids. The DNA of the CDR3 is TGTGCCAGCTCCCTGGGCGGCAATGAGCAGTTCTTC. Its protein is CASSLGGNEQFF.

This clone was seen only once. V gene TRBV28 combines with J gene TRBJ2-3; the match to TRBD2 covers 8 bases. V lost 4 bases and J lost 1; bases outside the gene matches: 7. Germline values: CDR1 MDHEN, CDR2 SYDVKM. The CDR3 extends over 16 amino acids. The DNA for the CDR3 is TGTGCCAGCAGTTCCCTTAGCGGGGAGGGCACAGATACGCAGTATTTT. It specifies CASSSLSGEGTDTQYF.

Comments on this clone: Mismatch with germline at one junction end may stem from a read error. J is TRBJ1-1 and V is TRBV4-1; no definite D call. Germline lookup yields CDR1 MGHRA and CDR2 YSYEKL. This CDR3 has 16 residues. The CDR3 DNA reads TGCGCCGGCAGCCACCTACCGGTGAGGGAGAGCACTGAAGCTTTCTTT. As protein: CAGSHLPVRESTEAFF.

The chain joins TRBV19 to TRBJ2-3, with D possibly TRBD2 on 6 matching bases. Germline values: CDR1 LNHDA, CDR2 SQIVND (reference sequence). The V and J ends lost 5 bases and 1 base respectively, with 16 bases between them. The CDR3 contains 16 residues. CDR3 DNA sequence: TGTGCCAGTAGTGTTGGGACGGGAGAGGGCACAGATACGCAGTATTTT. Translated, it gives CASSVGTGEGTDTQYF.

The sample holds a few counts of this clone. This chain joins TRBV15 and TRBJ2-1, with TRBD2 matching 8 bases. CDR1 is LNHNV, CDR2 YYDKDF, per germline (reference sequence). The CDR3 loop spans 16 amino acids. The J segment lost 7 bases and the V segment lost 3 bases, leaving 11 bases of the junction unmatched. CDR3 DNA: TGTGCCACCAGCAGGCTAGAAGGGCGCGGGAGGAATGAGCAGTTCTTC. Translating gives CATSRLEGRGRNEQFF. Using reference TRBV15 and TRBJ2-1 for the parts outside the CDR3, the full variable domain is DAMVIQNPRYQVTQFGKPVTLSCSQTLNHNVMYWYQQKSSQAPKLLFHYYDKDFNNEADTPDNFQSRRPNTSFCFLDIRSPGLGDTAMYLCATSRLEGRGRNEQFFGPGTRLTVL.

In its sample, this clone was seen a few times. The V and J genes are TRBV6-6 and TRBJ1-5; D uncertain. Germline V gene data show CDR1 as MNHNY and CDR2 as SVGAGI (reference sequence). Trimming removed 7 bases from V and 3 bases from J, with 16 bases in between. The CDR3 sequence is 15 residues long. Written as DNA, the CDR3 is TGTGCCAGCACCCTCGAGGGAGGCCTCAATCAGCCCCAGCATTTT. This gives the protein CASTLEGGLNQPQHF.

The rearrangement joins TRBV10-3 to TRBJ2-3; D is uncertain. V lost 5 bases, J lost 2 bases, and 11 bases lay in between. The CDR3 totals 14 residues. The germline V gene encodes CDR1 ENHRY and CDR2 SYGVKD. CDR3 amino acids: CAISPTRYTDTQYF. In DNA form, the CDR3 reads TGTGCCATCAGTCCCACGAGGTACACAGATACGCAGTATTTT.

V gene TRBV28 combines with J gene TRBJ2-7; 13 bases agree with TRBD2. The CDR3 sequence is 17 residues long. Germline-derived CDR1 and CDR2 are MDHEN and SYDVKM. Unmatched junction bases numbered 14, after V lost 10 bases and J lost 2 bases. CDR3: CAIGRTSGSSSPYEQYF. The CDR3, as DNA: TGTGCCATAGGTCGGACTAGCGGGAGCTCTAGCCCCTACGAGCAGTACTTC.

This chain joins TRBV7-3 and TRBJ1-1; no clear D. The CDR3 contains 14 residues. Germline V gene data show CDR1 as SGHTA and CDR2 as FQGTGA. Deletions cut 1 base from V and 2 bases from J, with 8 bases between. The CDR3, as DNA: TGTGCCAGCAGCTTAAATTGGGGTAACACTGAAGCTTTCTTT. As protein: CASSLNWGNTEAFF.

This rearrangement joins TRBV7-9 to TRBJ2-2; 11 nucleotides agree with TRBD2. Germline CDR1 SEHNR, CDR2 FQNEAQ (reference sequence). The V segment lost 5 bases and the J segment 8 bases; nucleotides outside the gene matches: 10. The CDR3 sequence is 16 residues long. CDR3 in DNA: TGTGCCAGCAGCCCCCCCGGACTAGCGGGTTCTGGGGAGCTGTTTTTT. Encoded protein: CASSPPGLAGSGELFF.

This chain links TRBV2 with TRBJ2-7; 9 nucleotides agree with TRBD2. V lost 6 bases to trimming and J lost 0 bases; unmatched junction nucleotides: 3. This CDR3 region has 14 residues. Germline CDR1 is SNHLY and CDR2 is FYNNEI. CDR3 protein: CASRKAGGSYEQYF. The CDR3 bases are TGTGCCAGCAGGAAAGCGGGAGGCTCCTACGAGCAGTACTTC.

This clone was detected once. Written as DNA, the CDR3 is TGCGCCAGCAGCCAGGGGACTAGCGTTAACTACGAGCAGTACTTC. It encodes CASSQGTSVNYEQYF. This sequence joins TRBV4-1 and TRBJ2-7; 10 bases agree with TRBD2. V lost 3 bases, J lost 3 bases, and 5 bases stayed unmatched. The length of the CDR3 is 15 residues. CDR1 is MGHRA, CDR2 YSYEKL, per germline.

This chain joins TRBV28 and TRBJ2-5; D is unclear. The germline gives CDR1 MDHEN, CDR2 SYDVKM. The CDR3 is made up of 13 amino acids. With 7 bases removed from V and 2 bases from J, the gap between germline ends came to 11 bases. For the CDR3, the DNA is TGTGCCAGCAACACCCCCCGACAAGAGACCCAGTACTTC. Translation: CASNTPRQETQYF. The full variable domain, with the rest looked up from reference TRBV28 and TRBJ2-5, is DVKVTQSSRYLVKRTGEKVFLECVQDMDHENMFWYRQDPGLGLRLIYFSYDVKMKEKGDIPEGYSVSREKKERFSLILESASTNQTSMYLCASNTPRQETQYFGPGTRLLVL.

V usage is TRBV5-6 and J usage is TRBJ2-3; 7 bases agree with TRBD1. Germline V gene lookup returns CDR1 SGHDT and CDR2 YYEEEE. The CDR3 loop spans 14 amino acids. V gave up 4 bases and J gave up 5 bases; unmatched junction bases: 7. The CDR3 protein is CASSLGQVGDTQYF. For the CDR3, the DNA is TGTGCCAGCAGCCTCGGACAGGTAGGAGATACGCAGTATTTT. Full variable domain (remainder filled in from reference TRBV5-6 and TRBJ2-3): DAGVTQSPTHLIKTRGQQVTLRCSPKSGHDTVSWYQQALGQGPQFIFQYYEEEERQRGNFPDRFSGHQFPNYSSELNVNALLLGDSALYLCASSLGQVGDTQYFGPGTRLTVL.

The rearrangement uses TRBV21-1 and TRBJ2-6. TRBV21-1 is designated a pseudogene. This CDR3 region has 15 residues. CDR3 amino acids: CASTEGPGTYNVLTF. In nucleotides, the CDR3 is TGTGCCAGCACCGAGGGTCCGGGGACCTACAACGTCCTGACTTTC.

CDR3 bases: TGCGCCAGCGAGACTAGCGGAACGAACACCGGGGAGCTGTTTTTT. This encodes CASETSGTNTGELFF. This rearrangement joins TRBV5-1 to TRBJ2-2; 9 positions agree with TRBD2. V was pared by 7 bases and J by 0 bases, with 4 bases of the junction left unmatched. The length of the CDR3 is 15 residues. Germline values: CDR1 SGHRS, CDR2 YFSETQ.